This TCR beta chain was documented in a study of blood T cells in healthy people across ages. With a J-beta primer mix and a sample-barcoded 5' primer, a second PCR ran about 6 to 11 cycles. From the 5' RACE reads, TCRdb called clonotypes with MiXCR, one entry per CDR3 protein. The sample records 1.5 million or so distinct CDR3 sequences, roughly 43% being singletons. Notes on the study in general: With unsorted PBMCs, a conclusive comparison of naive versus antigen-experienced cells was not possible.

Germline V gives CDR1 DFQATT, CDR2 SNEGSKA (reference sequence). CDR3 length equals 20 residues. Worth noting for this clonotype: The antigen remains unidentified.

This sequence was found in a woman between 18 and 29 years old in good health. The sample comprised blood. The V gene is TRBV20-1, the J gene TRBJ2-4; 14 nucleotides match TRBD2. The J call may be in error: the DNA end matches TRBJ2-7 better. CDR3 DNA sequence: TGCAGTGCAACCGGGACTAGCGGGAGTACCTCCCTGAGAAGGCCCTACGAGCAGTACTTC. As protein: CSATGTSGSTSLRRPYEQYF.